The next 3 T cell receptor beta chains were all read from a single sample in a study of blood T cells in healthy people across ages. A sample-barcoded 5' primer and a J-beta primer mix were used in a second PCR of roughly 6 to 11 cycles. MiXCR, run by TCRdb on the 5' RACE reads, gives a single entry per CDR3 protein. There are hundreds of thousands of distinct CDR3 sequences in the sample; around 49% occur only once, and around an eighth lies in the top ten. The sample taken for sequencing was blood. These receptor sequences come from a man in his thirties or forties in good health.

This sequence joins TRBV5-6 and TRBJ1-6, with D unclear. The CDR3 consists of 12 residues. Per the germline V gene, CDR1 is SGHDT and CDR2 is YYEEEE. The ends were cut back, 3 bases at V and 11 bases at J, with 9 bases in the middle. CDR3: CASSSSLPPLHF. The CDR3 region has the DNA TGTGCCAGCAGCTCGTCACTTCCACCCCTCCACTTT.

J is TRBJ2-4 and V is TRBV5-1, with D uncertain. Trimming took off 2 bases at V and 5 bases at J, with 11 bases between the two ends. The CDR3 totals 14 residues. Looked up from germline, CDR1 is SGHRS and CDR2 is YFSETQ. CDR3 region: CASSLTEPENIQYF. The CDR3 bases are TGCGCCAGCAGCTTAACAGAGCCGGAAAACATTCAGTACTTC. Supplemented by reference TRBV5-1 and TRBJ2-4, the full variable domain reads KAGVTQTPRYLIKTRGQQVTLSCSPISGHRSVSWYQQTPGQGLQFLFEYFSETQRNKGNFPGRFSGRQFSNSRSEMNVSTLELGDSALYLCASSLTEPENIQYFGAGTRLSVL.

Only a few counts were recorded for this clonotype. This chain joins TRBV5-1 and TRBJ2-3, with TRBD1 matching over 9 bases. The germline V gene has CDR1 SGHRS and CDR2 YFSETQ. The CDR3 runs to 16 residues. J gave up 3 bases and V 7 bases, and 12 bases lay outside the gene matches. The CDR3 loop is CASEAGTGSKTDTQYF. The CDR3 DNA reads TGCGCCAGCGAGGCCGGGACAGGGAGTAAGACAGATACGCAGTATTTT.